Following are 32 T cell receptor beta chains from one sample sequenced in a study of Tregs in tolerant kidney transplant recipients. TCRdb keeps only in-frame clones here, not all; method: immunoSEQ multiplex PCR. The repertoire holds 90,000 to 150,000 clones, about 90% seen once, with around 0.58% in the top ten. The sample was CD4+ T cells from blood. The source is a human donor in good health.

The chain is built from TRBV5-1 and TRBJ2-1, with 9 positions matching TRBD2. Per germline, CDR1 SGHRS and CDR2 YFSETQ. J gave up 8 bases and V 2 bases, and 5 bases lay outside the gene matches. The CDR3 has 14 amino acids. CDR3 protein: CASSLLAGGDEQFF. In DNA, the CDR3 is TGCGCCAGCAGCTTACTAGCGGGCGGTGATGAGCAGTTCTTC.

This clone was picked up a small number of times. CDR3 DNA sequence: TGTGCCAGCAGTCCCTCATATCAGCCCCAGCATTTT. Protein: CASSPSYQPQHF. V gene TRBV2 combines with J gene TRBJ1-5; D is unclear. The CDR3 consists of 12 residues. Germline V gives CDR1 SNHLY, CDR2 FYNNEI. The V and J ends lost 5 bases and 5 bases respectively, with 7 bases between them.

The CDR3 DNA reads as TGTGCCAGCAGCAGCCTGACCGGGACCTTGAACTACGAGCAGTACTTC. Translation gives CASSSLTGTLNYEQYF. The V gene is TRBV5-4, the J gene TRBJ2-7; perhaps D is TRBD1 or TRBD2 (5 bases each). V was trimmed by 4 bases and J by 3 bases, leaving 20 bases between them. CDR1 and CDR2 (germline): SGHNT, YYREEE (reference sequence). The length of the CDR3 is 16 residues.

The chain couples TRBV6-5 to TRBJ1-3, with 8 bases that match TRBD1. This CDR3 is built from 14 residues. V was clipped by 7 bases and J by 2 bases; unmatched bases: 4. Germline CDR1 and CDR2: MNHEY and SVGAGI. The CDR3 DNA reads as TGTGCCAGCACTCTCAGGGGGCCTGGAAACACCATATATTTT. It codes for CASTLRGPGNTIYF.

The rearrangement uses TRBV30 and TRBJ1-3; 7 positions agree with TRBD1. Trimming cost V 1 base and J 8 bases; bases outside gene matches: 2. The CDR3 length is 12 residues. Per the germline V gene, CDR1 is GTSNPN and CDR2 is SVGIG (reference sequence). DNA for the CDR3: TGTGCCTGGAGTGGACAGGGTTACACCATATATTTT. Protein: CAWSGQGYTIYF.

CDR3 loop: CASSLGDRETGELFF. The CDR3 coding sequence is TGCGCCAGCAGCTTGGGGGACAGGGAGACCGGGGAGCTGTTTTTT. The chain joins TRBV5-1 to TRBJ2-2; TRBD1 matches 9 bases. CDR1 and CDR2 from the germline V gene are SGHRS and YFSETQ. This CDR3 has 15 amino acids. J gave up 5 bases and V 0 bases, and 2 bases lay outside the gene matches.

This chain links TRBV5-5 with TRBJ1-1; D unresolved. Germline CDR1 SGHKS, CDR2 YYEKEE (reference sequence). V shed 4 bases and J shed 12 bases, with 22 bases lying between them. This CDR3 is built from 14 residues. In DNA, the CDR3 is TGTGCCAGCAGCCCCGACGGATTAGTACTCGGAACTTTCTTT. Its protein product is CASSPDGLVLGTFF.

The J gene is TRBJ2-5, the V gene TRBV5-1; D possibly corresponds to TRBD1 (6 bases). CDR1 and CDR2 from the germline V gene are SGHRS and YFSETQ. The length of the CDR3 is 14 residues. Trimming pared 4 bases from V and 2 bases from J, leaving 12 bases between. In DNA form, the CDR3 reads TGCGCCAGCAGCCCGACCGGGACACAAGAGACCCAGTACTTC. Its translation is CASSPTGTQETQYF.

The rearrangement uses TRBV14 and TRBJ2-1; a weak D match, TRBD2 (6 bases). V lost 4 bases to trimming and J lost 4 bases, with 11 bases between them. Germline CDR1 reads SGHDN; CDR2 reads FVKESK. The CDR3 loop spans 14 amino acids. CDR3 DNA sequence: TGTGCCAGCAGCCTTCGGGGGATGTACAATGAGCAGTTCTTC. This gives the protein CASSLRGMYNEQFF.

As DNA, the CDR3 is TGCGCCAGCAGCCTCCGAGGGGGGGCGGAAGATACGCAGTATTTT. As protein: CASSLRGGAEDTQYF. The V gene is TRBV5-1, the J gene TRBJ2-3; D perhaps matches TRBD2 (7 bases). The CDR3 is 15 amino acids. From germline, CDR1 is SGHRS and CDR2 YFSETQ. V shed 4 bases and J shed 5 bases, with 17 bases lying between them. Full variable domain (outside the CDR3, taken from reference TRBV5-1 and TRBJ2-3): KAGVTQTPRYLIKTRGQQVTLSCSPISGHRSVSWYQQTPGQGLQFLFEYFSETQRNKGNFPGRFSGRQFSNSRSEMNVSTLELGDSALYLCASSLRGGAEDTQYFGPGTRLTVL.

The chain recombines TRBV5-1 with TRBJ2-1; TRBD2 aligns across 11 bases. The germline gives CDR1 SGHRS, CDR2 YFSETQ. Germline trimming cut 4 bases from V and 5 bases from J; bases unmatched to any gene: 5. The CDR3 length is 15 residues. For the CDR3, the DNA is TGCGCCAGCAGCACACTACTAGCGGGAGACAATGAGCAGTTCTTC. Translation: CASSTLLAGDNEQFF.

The chain combines TRBV6-1 with TRBJ1-2, with TRBD1 identical over 7 bases. Per the germline V gene, CDR1 is MNHNS and CDR2 is SASEGT. Trimming took 7 bases from V and 6 from J; bases not matched to a gene: 14. This CDR3 has 15 residues. The CDR3 bases are TGTGCCAGCATCCCCCGCCCAGGGGGGAGGGATGGCTACACCTTC. It codes for CASIPRPGGRDGYTF.

The chain links TRBV7-9 to TRBJ2-7; D call uncertain. The CDR3 is 11 amino acids. V lost 3 bases and J 2 bases, leaving 2 bases between the germline ends. The germline V gene has CDR1 SEHNR and CDR2 FQNEAQ (reference sequence). CDR3 sequence (DNA): TGTGCCAGCAGCTTCACCTACGAGCAGTACTTC. This translates into CASSFTYEQYF.

The rearrangement joins TRBV7-8 to TRBJ2-5; possible D gene TRBD2, 6 bases. V shed 3 bases and J shed 5 bases, with 16 bases lying between them. The germline CDR1 and CDR2 sequences are SGHVS and FQNEAQ. The CDR3 contains 15 residues. The CDR3 nucleotides read TGTGCCAGCAGCTTTTCCGTAGCGGCGGGGGAGACCCAGTACTTC. As protein: CASSFSVAAGETQYF.

The gene calls are TRBV7-8 and TRBJ1-5; 11 bases line up with TRBD1. This CDR3 comprises 18 residues. V dropped 2 bases and J dropped 1; count of bases not matched to a gene: 7. Germline lookup yields CDR1 SGHVS and CDR2 FQNEAQ. CDR3 in amino acids: CASSLFGQGAFSNQPQHF. CDR3 DNA sequence: TGTGCCAGCAGCTTATTCGGACAGGGGGCGTTCAGCAATCAGCCCCAGCATTTT.

The V and J genes are TRBV19 and TRBJ2-1; tentatively, D is TRBD1 (5 bases). The CDR3 consists of 17 residues. Trimming shortened V by 3 bases and J by 5 bases, and 20 bases separated the two germline ends. Germline CDR1 is LNHDA and CDR2 is SQIVND (reference sequence). The CDR3 bases are TGTGCCAGTAGTATTGTTTTGAGGACAACCATCCACAATGAGCAGTTCTTC. Translated: CASSIVLRTTIHNEQFF.

The J gene is TRBJ2-3, the V gene TRBV9; D is undetermined. Germline loops: CDR1 SGDLS, CDR2 YYNGEE. Between the trimmed V and J ends, which lost 6 bases and 2 bases, there was a span of 13 bases. The CDR3 covers 14 residues. The CDR3 region has the DNA TGTGCCAGCACTACTACAGCCCTCACAGATACGCAGTATTTT. Translated, it gives CASTTTALTDTQYF.

The chain carries TRBV19 and TRBJ2-7; TRBD2 matches at 8 bases. CDR1 is LNHDA and CDR2 is SQIVND in the germline V gene (reference sequence). This CDR3 contains 15 residues. The ends lost 8 bases at V and 3 bases at J; junction bases unmatched: 12. This CDR3 reads CASSNAGGGIYEQYF. In DNA form, the CDR3 reads TGTGCCAGTTCTAACGCGGGGGGAGGTATCTACGAGCAGTACTTC.

V is TRBV29-1 and J is TRBJ2-1; 7 nucleotides line up with TRBD2. The CDR3 covers 16 residues. Germline loops: CDR1 SQVTM, CDR2 ANQGSEA. The V segment lost 1 base and the J segment 0 bases; nucleotides outside the gene matches: 6. CDR3 in amino acids: CSVEVGSGDSYNEQFF. Here the CDR3 DNA reads TGCAGCGTTGAAGTGGGGAGCGGGGACTCCTACAATGAGCAGTTCTTC.

This clone occurred once. The CDR3 sequence is CASSRRPIGEKLFF. CDR3 DNA: TGTGCCAGCAGCAGACGGCCGATCGGGGAAAAACTGTTTTTT. The chain joins TRBV5-5 to TRBJ1-4; the D is unclear. V was clipped by 4 bases and J by 8 bases, with 15 bases between them. The germline V gene has CDR1 SGHKS and CDR2 YYEKEE (reference sequence). The CDR3 runs to 14 residues.

By share, this clone counts as medium-sized (0.01 to 0.1%). This chain links TRBV30 with TRBJ1-1; D is ambiguous. The germline V and J ends were trimmed by 3 bases and 5 bases, with 7 bases remaining between them. This CDR3 spans 11 amino acids. Per the germline V gene, CDR1 is GTSNPN and CDR2 is SVGIG (reference sequence). CDR3 sequence: CAWSGRTEAFF. The CDR3 DNA sequence: TGTGCCTGGAGCGGTAGGACTGAAGCTTTCTTT.

The CDR3 is CASSYYPTGSLYEQYF. The CDR3 DNA sequence: TGTGCCAGCAGTTACTATCCAACCGGGAGCCTATACGAGCAGTACTTC. The V gene is TRBV6-5, the J gene TRBJ2-7, with a tentative D call TRBD2 (6 bases). Deletions cut 1 base from V and 4 bases from J, with 17 bases between. CDR1 and CDR2 from the germline V gene are MNHEY and SVGAGI. CDR3 length equals 16 residues.

The chain recombines TRBV9 with TRBJ2-5; D not certain. This CDR3 spans 12 amino acids. V shed 4 bases and J shed 4 bases, with 8 bases lying between them. CDR1 SGDLS and CDR2 YYNGEE come from the germline V gene. The CDR3 bases are TGTGCCAGCAGCCCCATAGGAGAGACCCAGTACTTC. It is translated as CASSPIGETQYF.

V is TRBV7-2 and J is TRBJ2-5; tentative D call: TRBD1 (5 bases). Trimming left V 5 bases short and J 5 bases short, with 12 bases between. Germline V lookup: CDR1 SGHTA, CDR2 FQGNSA. The CDR3 covers 13 residues. CDR3 protein: CASSNQGFETQYF. The CDR3 region has the DNA TGTGCCAGCAGCAACCAGGGTTTCGAGACCCAGTACTTC.

The V and J genes are TRBV30 and TRBJ2-7; D call uncertain. This CDR3 contains 14 residues. CDR1 is GTSNPN and CDR2 is SVGIG in the germline V gene (reference sequence). Deletions cut 6 bases from V and 4 bases from J, with 19 bases between. CDR3 nucleotide sequence: TGTGCCTGCCACTCCGCAAAGCATATATACGAGCAGTACTTC. It specifies CACHSAKHIYEQYF.

The rearrangement links TRBV2 to TRBJ1-2; D is ambiguous. The CDR3 has 16 amino acids. In germline, CDR1 is SNHLY, CDR2 FYNNEI. V was shortened by 7 bases and J by 5 bases, with 23 bases between the two germline ends. CDR3 protein: CASTYGTAIFRYGYTF. CDR3 DNA sequence: TGTGCCAGCACATATGGTACAGCGATATTTAGATATGGCTACACCTTC.

The chain combines TRBV4-1 with TRBJ2-5; 9 nucleotides align to TRBD2. Germline CDR1 and CDR2: MGHRA and YSYEKL. This CDR3 has 15 residues. Losses at the gene ends were 6 bases for V and 4 bases for J; bases not matched to a gene: 9. DNA of the CDR3: TGCGCCAGCAGTCTTGGGTCAGCGGGGGGAGAGACCCAGTACTTC. Encoded protein: CASSLGSAGGETQYF.

The gene calls are TRBV29-1 and TRBJ2-7; unclear D gene. V dropped 4 bases and J dropped 3 bases, with 16 bases sitting between them. The V gene's germline CDR1 is SQVTM and CDR2 ANQGSEA. The CDR3 extends over 14 amino acids. CDR3 amino acids: CSVARTTNGYEQYF. For the CDR3, the DNA is TGCAGCGTTGCCAGGACCACGAACGGCTACGAGCAGTACTTC.

V and J are TRBV19 and TRBJ1-1, with D uncertain. Trimming removed 1 base at V and 4 bases at J, with 13 bases between. Germline CDR1 LNHDA, CDR2 SQIVND (reference sequence). This CDR3 is 15 amino acids long. The CDR3 region has the DNA TGTGCCAGTAGTATAGCCACACCGTCTGCCACTGAAGCTTTCTTT. This encodes CASSIATPSATEAFF.

The genes are TRBV14 and TRBJ2-5; 12 positions agree with TRBD2. From germline, CDR1 is SGHDN and CDR2 FVKESK. The CDR3 length is 17 residues. With 1 base clipped from V and 8 bases from J, the junction kept 11 bases outside the gene matches. CDR3 nucleotides: TGTGCCAGCAGCCAAGCCCTTGGACTAGCGGGGTCAGGAACCCAGTACTTC. It codes for CASSQALGLAGSGTQYF.

J is TRBJ2-6 and V is TRBV25-1; TRBD1 is a possible D gene (6 bases). The germline gives CDR1 MGHDK, CDR2 SYGVNS. CDR3 size: 14 residues. Trimming cost V 6 bases and J 2 bases, with 8 bases left between them. This CDR3 is CASRGQTGANVLTF. In DNA, the CDR3 is TGTGCCAGCAGAGGACAGACTGGGGCCAACGTCCTGACTTTC.

The chain couples TRBV27 to TRBJ2-1; D uncertain. The CDR3 has 15 amino acids. Germline V gene sequence: CDR1 MNHEY, CDR2 SMNVEV (reference sequence). Trimming shortened V by 7 bases and J by 0 bases, and 13 bases separated the two germline ends. The CDR3 here is CASTLGGNSYNEQFF. CDR3 DNA sequence: TGTGCCAGCACCTTGGGTGGGAACTCCTACAATGAGCAGTTCTTC.